This T cell receptor (beta chain) was sequenced in a study of CXCR3-negative and CXCR3-positive naive CD8 T cells. Via 5' RACE with UMI labels, TRB cDNA libraries were prepared. Reanalyzing the 5' RACE reads, TCRdb keeps one entry per CDR3 protein, without DNA. The repertoire table contains some 130,000 distinct CDR3 sequences. The TCR sequence derives from a human donor in good health. Some clones in this sample may be carry-over from other donors' samples. Sequencing was done on a sample of naive CXCR3- CD8+ T cells from blood. Documented subset: CD45RO-CCR7+CD27+CD95- naive CD8+ T cells lacking CXCR3 (TNR3-).

CDR3 in amino acids: CATSRTGGLETQYF. The V call is TRBV15, the J call TRBJ2-5; without DNA, the TCRdb call of TRBD1 cannot be checked. Looked up from germline, CDR1 is LNHNV and CDR2 is YYDKDF (reference sequence). This CDR3 has 14 amino acids.